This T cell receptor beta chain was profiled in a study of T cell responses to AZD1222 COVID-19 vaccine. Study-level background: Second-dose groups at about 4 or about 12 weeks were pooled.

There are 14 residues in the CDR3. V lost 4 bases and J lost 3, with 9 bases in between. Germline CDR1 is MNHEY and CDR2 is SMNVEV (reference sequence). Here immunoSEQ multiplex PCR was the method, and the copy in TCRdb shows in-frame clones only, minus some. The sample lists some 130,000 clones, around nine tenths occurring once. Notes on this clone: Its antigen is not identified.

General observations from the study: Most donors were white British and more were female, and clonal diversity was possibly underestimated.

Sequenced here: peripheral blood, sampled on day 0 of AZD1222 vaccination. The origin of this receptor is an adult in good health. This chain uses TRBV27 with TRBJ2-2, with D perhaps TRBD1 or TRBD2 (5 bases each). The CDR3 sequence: CASSSRGYTGELFF. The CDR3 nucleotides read TGTGCCAGCAGTTCTCGGGGCTACACCGGGGAGCTGTTTTTT.